This T cell receptor beta chain was captured in a study of blood T cell repertoires in COVID-19. Study background: T cells, B-cell-depleted T cells, or PBMCs provided the cDNA or gDNA that served as material.

The data were produced by immunoSEQ multiplex PCR, yet TCRdb's version contains in-frame clones alone and is incomplete. The sample lists about 230,000 clones, 80% to 90% occurring once. The sample holds a few counts of this clone. Germline V CDR1 and CDR2: MNHEY, SVGAGI. The V gene end was trimmed by 6 bases and the J gene end by 0 bases; junction bases not matched to a gene: 5. This CDR3 has 15 residues. The source of this sequence is a middle-aged woman who had recovered from COVID-19. The chain has TRBV6-5 and TRBJ1-1, with TRBD1 identical over 9 bases. The sample consisted of peripheral blood. The CDR3 nucleotides are TGTGCCAGCAGGAAGGACAGGGGCTTGAACACTGAAGCTTTCTTT. Its translation: CASRKDRGLNTEAFF.